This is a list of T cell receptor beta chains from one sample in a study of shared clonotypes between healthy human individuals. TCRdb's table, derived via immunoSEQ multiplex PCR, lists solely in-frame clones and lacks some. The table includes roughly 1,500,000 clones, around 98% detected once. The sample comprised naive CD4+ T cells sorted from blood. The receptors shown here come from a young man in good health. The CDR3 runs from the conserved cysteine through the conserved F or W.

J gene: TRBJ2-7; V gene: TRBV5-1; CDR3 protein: CASSWGTSGAYEQYF
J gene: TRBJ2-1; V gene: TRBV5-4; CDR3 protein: CASSFSGDNEQFF
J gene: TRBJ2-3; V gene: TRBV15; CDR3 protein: CATSRASPDTQYF
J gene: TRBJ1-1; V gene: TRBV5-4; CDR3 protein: CASSQSANTEAFF
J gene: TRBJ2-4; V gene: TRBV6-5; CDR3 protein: CASSYRAPNLGIQYF
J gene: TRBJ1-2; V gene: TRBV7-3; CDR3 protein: CASSLEGASYGYTF
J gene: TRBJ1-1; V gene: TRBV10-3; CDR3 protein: CAISTTGETEAFF
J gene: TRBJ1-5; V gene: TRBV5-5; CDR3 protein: CASSLKGYQPQHF
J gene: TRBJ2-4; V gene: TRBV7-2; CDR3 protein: CASSPRGLAKNIQYF
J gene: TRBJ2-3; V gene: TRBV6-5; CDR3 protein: CASSMGLAFTDTQYF
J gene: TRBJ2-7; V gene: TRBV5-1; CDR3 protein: CASNAPNYEQYF
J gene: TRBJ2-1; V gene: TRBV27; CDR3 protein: CASSLLHRLAGGGEQFF
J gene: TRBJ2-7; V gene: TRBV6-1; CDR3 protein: CASSGARGGRSYEQYF
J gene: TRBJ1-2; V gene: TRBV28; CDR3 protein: CASSPVGRGLGYGYTF
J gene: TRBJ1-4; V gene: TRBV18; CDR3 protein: CASSPEGREKLFF
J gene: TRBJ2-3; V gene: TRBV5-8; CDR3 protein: CASSLGSRTDTQYF
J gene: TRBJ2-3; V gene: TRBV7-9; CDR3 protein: CASSPRPGTDTQYF
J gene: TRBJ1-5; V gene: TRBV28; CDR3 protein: CASSLLGLYQPQHF
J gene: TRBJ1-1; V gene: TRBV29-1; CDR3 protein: CSVDVVGKMNTEAFF
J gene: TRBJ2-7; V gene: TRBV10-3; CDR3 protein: CAISESFYEQYF
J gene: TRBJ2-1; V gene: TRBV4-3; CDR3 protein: CASSQRTGGYEQFF
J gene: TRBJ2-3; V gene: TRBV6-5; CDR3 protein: CASQVGGTDTQYF
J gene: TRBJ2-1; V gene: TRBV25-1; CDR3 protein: CASSEGFQRELLYNEQFF
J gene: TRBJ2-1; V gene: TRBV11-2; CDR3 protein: CASSAGRDEQFF
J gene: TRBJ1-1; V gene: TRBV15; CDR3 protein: CATSGPWGRQAFF
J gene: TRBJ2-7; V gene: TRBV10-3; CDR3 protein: CAISESELIPINDEQYF
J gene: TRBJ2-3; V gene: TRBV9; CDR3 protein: CASSVRGVAADTQYF
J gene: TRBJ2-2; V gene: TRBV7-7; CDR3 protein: CASSLEHANTGELFF
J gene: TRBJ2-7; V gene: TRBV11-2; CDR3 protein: CASSRIRTSSYEQYF
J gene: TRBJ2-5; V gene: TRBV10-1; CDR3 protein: CASSELDRGPQYF
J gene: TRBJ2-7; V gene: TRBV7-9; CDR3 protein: CASSLAGHSEYF
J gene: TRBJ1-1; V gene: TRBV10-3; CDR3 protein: CATSQATNTEAFF